The present entry profiles one T cell receptor (beta chain) with its context. What it binds is not known. Combining a sample-barcoded 5' primer with a J-beta primer mix, a second PCR ran for roughly 6 to 12 cycles. MiXCR, run by TCRdb on the 5' RACE reads, gives a single entry per CDR3 protein. The sample yields 650,000 to 700,000 distinct CDR3 sequences, roughly half seen once. This sample was taken from a study of blood T cells in healthy people across ages. About the study: Capture by template switching was about one barcoded beta molecule per two T cells. Broader study findings: Roughly linearly, TCR beta diversity per million T cells fell as age increased.

Each donor supplied ten milliliters of peripheral blood. Every sample gave at least 5 micrograms of total RNA when it was extracted. The TCR comes from a woman of 80 years or more in good health. The material sequenced was blood.

The CDR3 bases are TGTGCCAGCAGCTTAGGTACAGGGCGATATGAAAAACTGTTTTTT. Encoded protein: CASSLGTGRYEKLFF. This sequence joins TRBV7-9 and TRBJ1-4, with a possible D match to TRBD1 (6 bases). V was shortened by 1 base and J by 6 bases, with 12 bases between the two germline ends. There are 15 residues in the CDR3. Germline CDR1 and CDR2: SEHNR and FQNEAQ (reference sequence).